This section outlines one TCR beta chain sequence together with its context. This clone was counted between two and nine times. Its antigen is not yet known. No base quality information exists; no much larger clone differs at one position. The collaborating institutions used their own protocols to collect whole blood in K2EDTA tubes. For TCRbeta analysis, collaborators shipped samples as frozen whole blood, isolated PBMCs, or DNA extracted from either of those sample types. TCRbeta CDR3 regions were amplified from genomic DNA using the immunoSEQ Assay, a bias-controlled multiplex PCR. In the source study's methods: The number of nucleated cells in each sample was estimated by amplification of reference gene primers within the assay. To quantify the absolute abundance of each unique TCRbeta CDR3 rearrangement, sequence reads were collapsed and filtered. For each sample, productive Simpson clonality was calculated as the square root of Simpson's diversity index across productive rearrangements. This immuneACCESS table, as held by TCRdb, lists in-frame sequences with V and J called but not all clones. Of the missing ones, under half trace to an unresolved V gene in checked studies; the others have no known cause. That table is the source of V, J and clone size, and D and trimming were worked out from the DNA. The sample table holds about 41,000 clones, of which 83% were seen once. The ten largest clones capture approximately 44% of the sample.

The data stem from a study of blood T cell repertoires in COVID-19 (dated by TCRdb to between 2020 and 2021). Concerning the study at large: Collaborator samples came from the United States, Italy and Spain and covered acute and convalescent phases of COVID-19. Subjects who had been exposed to COVID-19, were actively infected with it, or had recovered from it provided the deeply sampled blood TCRbeta repertoires that made up the dataset. A freely available public database, intended as a resource for researchers studying the immune response to SARS-CoV-2, is where the repertoires were released. Nearly every sample came with metadata listing a de-identified subject ID, COVID-19 status, age in years and sex. Where HLA class I and class II types were available, the types were taken from metadata supplied by the sample provider, not from assay-based typing. Samples came from the ongoing ImmuneRACE study (first 160 participants) plus 1,254 subjects from 6 global collaborators. The material from the prospective study consisted of cDNA or gDNA derived from T cells, B-cell-depleted T cells, or PBMCs.

CDR1 KGHSH and CDR2 LQKENI were looked up in the germline V gene. The cysteine opens and the phenylalanine closes a CDR3 of 12 amino acids. The entry retains the CDR3 DNA only, 36 bases that are in frame from base 1. At the junction V is shortened by 6 bases and J by 6 bases, with 9 bases in between. Broad study findings and their caveats: The amount of clinical and demographic metadata varied by source and participant and was provided uncurated.

Sequenced sample: peripheral blood. This sequence was found in a woman at least 80 years old with active or convalescent COVID-19. The chain is made from TRBV18 and TRBJ1-5; the best D guess is TRBD1, with 6 bases matching. DNA sequence: TGTGCCAGCTCGCCAGGGGCTCAGCCCCAGCATTTT. Its protein reads: CASSPGAQPQHF.